Listed below are T cell receptor beta chains from one sample, sequenced in a study of T cells after yellow fever vaccination. TCRdb reprocessed the 5' RACE reads via MiXCR and lists one record per CDR3 protein. This table has roughly 340,000 distinct CDR3 sequences, more than 8.5% appearing once. Material: PBMCs, obtained on the day of the first yellow fever vaccination. These receptor sequences come from a man aged 18 to 35 who received the YFV17D yellow fever vaccine. CDR3s include the opening cysteine and the closing phenylalanine or tryptophan. The order of the fields is clone size, V gene, J gene, D gene, CDR3 DNA, CDR3 protein. The D gene is left open where the match is weak. Rows give clone size only sometimes, using once, few, many, or a class for an expanded clone.

abundance: .
v_gene: TRBV20-1
j_gene: TRBJ1-4
d_gene: .
CDR3nt: TGCAGTGCTAGAGATCCAACTAATGAAAAACTGTTTTTT
CDR3aa: CSARDPTNEKLFF

abundance: few
v_gene: TRBV7-9
j_gene: TRBJ2-7
d_gene: .
CDR3nt: TGTGCCAGCAGCTTAGCCCCGCTAGAAGGTTTGCGCGAGCAGTACTTC
CDR3aa: CASSLAPLEGLREQYF

abundance: .
v_gene: TRBV20-1
j_gene: TRBJ2-1
d_gene: TRBD1
CDR3nt: TGCAGTGCTACCCGGGACAGGGGGCCCTACAATGAGCAGTTCTTC
CDR3aa: CSATRDRGPYNEQFF

abundance: many
v_gene: TRBV6-2/TRBV6-3
j_gene: TRBJ2-1
d_gene: .
CDR3nt: TGTGCCAGCAGTTATAGGGACAATGAGCAGTTCTTC
CDR3aa: CASSYRDNEQFF

abundance: .
v_gene: TRBV18
j_gene: TRBJ2-3
d_gene: .
CDR3nt: TGTGCCAGCTCACCAAAGGACTTAGATACGCAGTATTTT
CDR3aa: CASSPKDLDTQYF

abundance: .
v_gene: TRBV29-1
j_gene: TRBJ2-1
d_gene: .
CDR3nt: TGCAGCGTTGACAAGGGGGGCTATGGTGAGCAGTTCTTC
CDR3aa: CSVDKGGYGEQFF

abundance: few
v_gene: TRBV7-3
j_gene: TRBJ2-3
d_gene: TRBD2
CDR3nt: TGTGCCAGCAGCTTCATCGTGAGCGGGGGAGCAGATACGCAGTATTTT
CDR3aa: CASSFIVSGGADTQYF

abundance: many
v_gene: TRBV7-3
j_gene: TRBJ2-5
d_gene: .
CDR3nt: TGTGCCAGCAGCCCCACGGCAACTCAAGAGACCCAGTACTTC
CDR3aa: CASSPTATQETQYF

abundance: many
v_gene: TRBV11-2
j_gene: TRBJ2-5
d_gene: .
CDR3nt: TGTGCCAGCAGGTCAAACCGCCATCGTGAGACCCAGTACTTC
CDR3aa: CASRSNRHRETQYF

abundance: many
v_gene: TRBV6-2/TRBV6-3
j_gene: TRBJ2-1
d_gene: .
CDR3nt: TGTGCCAGCAGTGTACTAGGAATTGAGCAGTTCTTC
CDR3aa: CASSVLGIEQFF